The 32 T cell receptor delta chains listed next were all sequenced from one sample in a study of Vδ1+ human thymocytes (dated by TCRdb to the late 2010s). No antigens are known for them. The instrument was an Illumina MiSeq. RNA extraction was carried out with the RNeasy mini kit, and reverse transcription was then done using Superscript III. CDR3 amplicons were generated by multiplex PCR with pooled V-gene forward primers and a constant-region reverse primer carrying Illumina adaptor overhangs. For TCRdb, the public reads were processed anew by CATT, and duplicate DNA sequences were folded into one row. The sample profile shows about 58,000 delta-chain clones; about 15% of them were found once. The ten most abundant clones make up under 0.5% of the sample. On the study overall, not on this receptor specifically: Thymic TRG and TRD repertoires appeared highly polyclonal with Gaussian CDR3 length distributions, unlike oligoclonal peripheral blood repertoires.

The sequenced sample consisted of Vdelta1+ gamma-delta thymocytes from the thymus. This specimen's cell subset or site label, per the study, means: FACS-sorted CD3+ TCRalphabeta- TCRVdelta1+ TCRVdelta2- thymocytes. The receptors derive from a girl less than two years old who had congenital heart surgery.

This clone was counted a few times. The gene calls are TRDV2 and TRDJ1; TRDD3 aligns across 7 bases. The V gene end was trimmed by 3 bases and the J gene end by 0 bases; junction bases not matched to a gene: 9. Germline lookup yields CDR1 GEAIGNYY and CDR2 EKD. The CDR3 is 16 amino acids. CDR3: CACDAGWGPYTDKLIF. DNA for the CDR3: TGTGCCTGTGACGCTGGCTGGGGGCCTTACACCGATAAACTCATCTTT.

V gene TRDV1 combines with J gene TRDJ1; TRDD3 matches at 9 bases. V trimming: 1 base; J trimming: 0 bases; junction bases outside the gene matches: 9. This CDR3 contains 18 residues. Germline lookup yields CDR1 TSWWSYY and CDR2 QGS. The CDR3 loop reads CALGERSWGIPYTDKLIF. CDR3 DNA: TGTGCTCTTGGGGAACGTTCCTGGGGGATCCCGTACACCGATAAACTCATCTTT.

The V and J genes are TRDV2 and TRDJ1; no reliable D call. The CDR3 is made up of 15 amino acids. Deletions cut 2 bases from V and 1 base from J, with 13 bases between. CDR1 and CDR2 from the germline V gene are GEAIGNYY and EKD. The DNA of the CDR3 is TGTGCCTGTGACATAGTACTGATTTGCACCGATAAACTCATCTTT. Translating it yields CACDIVLICTDKLIF.

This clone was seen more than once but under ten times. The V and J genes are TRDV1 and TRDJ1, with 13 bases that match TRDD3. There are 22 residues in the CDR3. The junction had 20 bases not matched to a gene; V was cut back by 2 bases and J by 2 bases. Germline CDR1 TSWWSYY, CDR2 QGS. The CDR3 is CALGENSYALYWGIRRTDKLIF. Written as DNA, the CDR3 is TGTGCTCTTGGGGAAAATTCCTACGCCTTATACTGGGGGATACGACGGACCGATAAACTCATCTTT.

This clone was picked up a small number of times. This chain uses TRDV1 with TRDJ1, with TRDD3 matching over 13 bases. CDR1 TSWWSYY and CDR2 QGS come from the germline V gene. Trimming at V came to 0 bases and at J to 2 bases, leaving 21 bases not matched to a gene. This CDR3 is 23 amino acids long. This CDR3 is CALGELYSAYWGIRPSQTDKLIF. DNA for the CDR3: TGTGCTCTTGGGGAACTCTACAGCGCTTACTGGGGGATACGCCCCTCTCAAACCGATAAACTCATCTTT.

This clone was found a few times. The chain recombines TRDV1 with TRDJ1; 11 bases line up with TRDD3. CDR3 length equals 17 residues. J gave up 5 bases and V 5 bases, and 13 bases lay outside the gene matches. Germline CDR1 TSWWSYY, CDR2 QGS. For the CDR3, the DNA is TGTGCTCTTGGGCGATTTGGGGGATACGGATGCCGGGATAAACTCATCTTT. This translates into CALGRFGGYGCRDKLIF.

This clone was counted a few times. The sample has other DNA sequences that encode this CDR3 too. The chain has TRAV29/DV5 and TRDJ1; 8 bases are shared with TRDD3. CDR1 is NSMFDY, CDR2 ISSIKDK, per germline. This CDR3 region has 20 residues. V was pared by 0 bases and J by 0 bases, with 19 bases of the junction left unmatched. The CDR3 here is CAASDLFQVLGAPYTDKLIF. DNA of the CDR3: TGTGCAGCAAGCGATTTATTCCAGGTACTGGGGGCTCCGTACACCGATAAACTCATCTTT.

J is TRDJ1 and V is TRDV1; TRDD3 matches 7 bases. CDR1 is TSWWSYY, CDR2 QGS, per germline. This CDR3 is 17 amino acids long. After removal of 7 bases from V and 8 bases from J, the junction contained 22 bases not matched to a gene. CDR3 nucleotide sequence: TGTGCTCTTGAGGGCTTCCCCCTCGGACCTCTACTGGGGAAACTCATCTTT. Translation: CALEGFPLGPLLGKLIF.

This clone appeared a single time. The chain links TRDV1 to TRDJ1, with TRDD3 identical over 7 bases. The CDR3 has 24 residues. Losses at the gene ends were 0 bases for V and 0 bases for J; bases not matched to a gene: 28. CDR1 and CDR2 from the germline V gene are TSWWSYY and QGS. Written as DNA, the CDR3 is TGTGCTCTTGGGGAACTAACCAGCAGACATTTGGGGGAAACCATAGCCTCGTACACCGATAAACTCATCTTT. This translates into CALGELTSRHLGETIASYTDKLIF.

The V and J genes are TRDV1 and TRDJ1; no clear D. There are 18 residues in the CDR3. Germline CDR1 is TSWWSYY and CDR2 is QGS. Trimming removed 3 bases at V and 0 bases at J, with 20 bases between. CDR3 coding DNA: TGTGCTCTTGGGGACCACAGGGGCCACCGACAGTACACCGATAAACTCATCTTT. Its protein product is CALGDHRGHRQYTDKLIF.

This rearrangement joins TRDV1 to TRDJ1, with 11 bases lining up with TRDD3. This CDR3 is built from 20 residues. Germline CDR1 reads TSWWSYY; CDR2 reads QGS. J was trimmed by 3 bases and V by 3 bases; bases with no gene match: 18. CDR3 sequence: CALGDPTFPVLGDNPDKLIF. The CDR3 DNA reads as TGTGCTCTTGGGGACCCGACTTTCCCAGTACTGGGGGATAACCCCGATAAACTCATCTTT.

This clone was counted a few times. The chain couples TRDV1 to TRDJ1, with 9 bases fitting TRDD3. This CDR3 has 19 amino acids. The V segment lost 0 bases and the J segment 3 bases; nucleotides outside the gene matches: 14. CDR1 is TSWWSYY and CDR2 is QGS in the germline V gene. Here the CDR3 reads CALGELPRPLPGGSDKLIF. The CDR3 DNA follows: TGTGCTCTTGGGGAACTCCCGCGTCCCCTCCCTGGGGGATCCGATAAACTCATCTTT.

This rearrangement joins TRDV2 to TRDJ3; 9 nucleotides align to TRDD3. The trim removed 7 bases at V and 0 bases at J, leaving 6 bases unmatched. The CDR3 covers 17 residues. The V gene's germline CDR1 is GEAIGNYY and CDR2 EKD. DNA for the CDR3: TGTGCCTGCGGGGGATACTATAGCTCCTGGGACACCCGACAGATGTTTTTC. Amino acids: CACGGYYSSWDTRQMFF.

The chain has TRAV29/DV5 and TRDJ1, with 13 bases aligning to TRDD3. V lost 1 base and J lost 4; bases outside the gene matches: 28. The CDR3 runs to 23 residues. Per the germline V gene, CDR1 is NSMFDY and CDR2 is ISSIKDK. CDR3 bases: TGTGCAGCAAGCTCCATTCCGACGGTCTTACCTTACTGGGGGATACGGTCGGACGATAAACTCATCTTT. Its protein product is CAASSIPTVLPYWGIRSDDKLIF.

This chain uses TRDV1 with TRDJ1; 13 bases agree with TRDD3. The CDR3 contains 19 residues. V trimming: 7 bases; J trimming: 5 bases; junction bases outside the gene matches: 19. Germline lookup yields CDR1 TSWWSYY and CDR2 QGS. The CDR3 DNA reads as TGTGCTCTTGTCGACACCGGCTTACTGGGGGATACGCCAGCTGATAAACTCATCTTT. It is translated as CALVDTGLLGDTPADKLIF.

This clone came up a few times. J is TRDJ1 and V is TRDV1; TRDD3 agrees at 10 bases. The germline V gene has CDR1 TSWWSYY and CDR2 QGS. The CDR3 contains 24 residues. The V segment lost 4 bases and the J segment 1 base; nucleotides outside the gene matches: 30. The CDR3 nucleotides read TGTGCTCTTGGGGGCCTTCCCTTTCCTACGGGGCTACTGGGGGATCTCCGCGTCACCGATAAACTCATCTTT. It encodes CALGGLPFPTGLLGDLRVTDKLIF.

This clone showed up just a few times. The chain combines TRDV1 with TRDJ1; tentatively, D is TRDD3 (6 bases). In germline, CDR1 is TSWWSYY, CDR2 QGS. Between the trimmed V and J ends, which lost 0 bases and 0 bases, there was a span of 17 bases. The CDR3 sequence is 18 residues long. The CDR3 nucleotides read TGTGCTCTTGGGGAACTTGTTATGGGGGGTTCGTACACCGATAAACTCATCTTT. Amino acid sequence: CALGELVMGGSYTDKLIF.

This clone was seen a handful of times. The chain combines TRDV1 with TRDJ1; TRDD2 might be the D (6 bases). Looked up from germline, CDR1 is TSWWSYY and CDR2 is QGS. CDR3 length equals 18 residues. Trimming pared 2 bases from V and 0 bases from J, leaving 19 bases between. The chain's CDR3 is CALGETFLPSLYTDKLIF. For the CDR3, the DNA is TGTGCTCTTGGGGAAACTTTCCTTCCCAGTCTGTACACCGATAAACTCATCTTT.

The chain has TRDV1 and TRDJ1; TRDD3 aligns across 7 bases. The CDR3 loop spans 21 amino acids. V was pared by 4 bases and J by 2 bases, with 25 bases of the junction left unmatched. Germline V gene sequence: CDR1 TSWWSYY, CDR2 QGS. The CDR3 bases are TGTGCTCTTGGGGGGCGCGGGGATGGGGGAAACCCCCTGAGAGGGACCGATAAACTCATCTTT. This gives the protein CALGGRGDGGNPLRGTDKLIF.

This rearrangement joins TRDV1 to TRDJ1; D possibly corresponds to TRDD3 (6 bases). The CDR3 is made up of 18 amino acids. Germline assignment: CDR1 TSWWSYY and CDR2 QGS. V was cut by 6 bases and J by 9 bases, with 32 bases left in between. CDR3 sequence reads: CALGTQRPTKWPAGELIF. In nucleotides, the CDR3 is TGTGCTCTTGGAACTCAACGGCCGACTAAATGGCCCGCTGGGGAACTCATCTTT.

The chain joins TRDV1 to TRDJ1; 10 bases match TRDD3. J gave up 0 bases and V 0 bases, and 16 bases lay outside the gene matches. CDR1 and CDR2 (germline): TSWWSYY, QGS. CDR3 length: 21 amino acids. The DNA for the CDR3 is TGTGCTCTTGGGGAACTCCTAACCTTGGGGGATACCGGTATGTACACCGATAAACTCATCTTT. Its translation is CALGELLTLGDTGMYTDKLIF.

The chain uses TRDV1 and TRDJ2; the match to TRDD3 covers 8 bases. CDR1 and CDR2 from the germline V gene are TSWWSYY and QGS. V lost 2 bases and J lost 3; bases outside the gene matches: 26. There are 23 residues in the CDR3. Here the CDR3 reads CALGEGEITYGILGVVLTAQLFF. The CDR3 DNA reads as TGTGCTCTTGGGGAAGGCGAAATTACCTACGGGATACTGGGGGTCGTACTGACAGCACAACTCTTCTTT.

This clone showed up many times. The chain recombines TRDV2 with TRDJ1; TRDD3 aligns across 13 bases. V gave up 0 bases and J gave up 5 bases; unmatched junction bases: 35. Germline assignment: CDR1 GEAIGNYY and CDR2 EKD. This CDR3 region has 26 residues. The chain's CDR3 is CACDTYIPAFLTSYWGIRRQRDKLIF. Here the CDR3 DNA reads TGTGCCTGTGACACCTACATCCCAGCCTTCCTCACCTCGTACTGGGGGATACGCCGCCAGAGAGATAAACTCATCTTT.

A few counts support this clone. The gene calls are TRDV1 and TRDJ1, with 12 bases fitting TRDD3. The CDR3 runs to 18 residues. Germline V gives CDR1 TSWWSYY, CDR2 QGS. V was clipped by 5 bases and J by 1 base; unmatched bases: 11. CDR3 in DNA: TGTGCTCTTGGGTACCCTGGGGGATACGGTTTCCCCACCGATAAACTCATCTTT. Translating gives CALGYPGGYGFPTDKLIF.

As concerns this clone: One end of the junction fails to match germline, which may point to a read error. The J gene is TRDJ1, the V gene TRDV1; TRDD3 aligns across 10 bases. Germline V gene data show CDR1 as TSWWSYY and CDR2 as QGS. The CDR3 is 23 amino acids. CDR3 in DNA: TGTGCTCTTGGTGAACTGCTCCCGACCTTCGGGGGATACGGTCTCGAAGGCACCGATAAACTCATCTTT. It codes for CALGELLPTFGGYGLEGTDKLIF.

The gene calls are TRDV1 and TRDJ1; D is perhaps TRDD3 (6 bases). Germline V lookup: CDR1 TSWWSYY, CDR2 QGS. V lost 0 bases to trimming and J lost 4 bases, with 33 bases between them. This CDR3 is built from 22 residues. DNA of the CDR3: TGTGCTCTTGGGGAACTCCTCCCTCGCTTCTGGGGTAATACCGTTGGGGGCGATAAACTCATCTTT. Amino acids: CALGELLPRFWGNTVGGDKLIF.

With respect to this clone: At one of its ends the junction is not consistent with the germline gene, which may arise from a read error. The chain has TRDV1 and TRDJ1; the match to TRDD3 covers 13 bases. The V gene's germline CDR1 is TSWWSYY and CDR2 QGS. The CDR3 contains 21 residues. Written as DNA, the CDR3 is TGTGCCCTTGGGGTCATCCCCTATTTCGTACTGGGGGATACGAACTCCGATAAACTCATCTTT. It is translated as CALGVIPYFVLGDTNSDKLIF.

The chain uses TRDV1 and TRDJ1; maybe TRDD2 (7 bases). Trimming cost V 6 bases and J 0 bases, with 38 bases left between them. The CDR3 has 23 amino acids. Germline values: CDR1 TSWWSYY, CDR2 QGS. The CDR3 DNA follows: TGTGCTCTTGGACCCAAACGTTTTGTTCCTACGTTTACTGGGAGCCACGACACCGATAAACTCATCTTT. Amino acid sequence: CALGPKRFVPTFTGSHDTDKLIF.

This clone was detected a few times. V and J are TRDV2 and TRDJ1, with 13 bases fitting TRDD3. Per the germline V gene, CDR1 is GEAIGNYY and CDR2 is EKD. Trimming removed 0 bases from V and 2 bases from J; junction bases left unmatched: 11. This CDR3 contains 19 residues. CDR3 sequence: CACDTRRYWGIRHTDKLIF. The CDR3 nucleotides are TGTGCCTGTGACACCCGAAGATACTGGGGGATACGGCATACCGATAAACTCATCTTT.

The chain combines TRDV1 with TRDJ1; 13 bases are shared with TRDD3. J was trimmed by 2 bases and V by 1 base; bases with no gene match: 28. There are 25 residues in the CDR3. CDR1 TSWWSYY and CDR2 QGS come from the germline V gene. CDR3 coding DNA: TGTGCTCTTGGGGAACCTTCCCCACGGCTGTACTGGGGGATACGTTCGGTCCGAGGGACCGATAAACTCATCTTT. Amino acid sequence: CALGEPSPRLYWGIRSVRGTDKLIF.

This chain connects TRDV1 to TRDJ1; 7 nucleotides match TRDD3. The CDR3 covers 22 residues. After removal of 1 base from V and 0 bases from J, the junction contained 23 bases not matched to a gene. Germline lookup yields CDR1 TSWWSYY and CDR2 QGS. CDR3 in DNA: TGTGCTCTTGGGGAACCTAAGCTCTTCCCCCTTACTGGGGATGGTGACACCGATAAACTCATCTTT. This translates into CALGEPKLFPLTGDGDTDKLIF.

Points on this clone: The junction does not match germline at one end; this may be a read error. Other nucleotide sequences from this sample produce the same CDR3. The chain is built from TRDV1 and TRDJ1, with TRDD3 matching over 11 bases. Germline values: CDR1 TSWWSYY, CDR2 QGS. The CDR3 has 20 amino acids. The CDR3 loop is CALGALAPTWGIRGTDKLIF. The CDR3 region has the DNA TGTGCTCTTGGGGCTTTGGCCCCTACTTGGGGGATACGAGGCACCGACAAACTCATCTTT.